This TCR beta chain was documented in a study of blood T cell repertoires in COVID-19. Germline CDR1 reads SGHTA; CDR2 reads FQGNSA. The junction had 4 bases not matched to a gene; V was cut back by 5 bases and J by 5 bases. The CDR3 has 14 amino acids. Assay used: immunoSEQ multiplex PCR; TCRdb lists only in-frame clones, some missing. The table records 140,000 to 150,000 clones, approximately 80% of them present only once. Sequencing was done on a sample of peripheral blood. The genes are TRBV7-2 and TRBJ2-1, with 9 nucleotides matching TRBD2. This TCR was sampled from a woman aged 45-59 years with acute or convalescent COVID-19. The CDR3 DNA reads TGTGCCAGCAGCCTGGGACTAGCTCACAATGAGCAGTTCTTC. Translation: CASSLGLAHNEQFF.